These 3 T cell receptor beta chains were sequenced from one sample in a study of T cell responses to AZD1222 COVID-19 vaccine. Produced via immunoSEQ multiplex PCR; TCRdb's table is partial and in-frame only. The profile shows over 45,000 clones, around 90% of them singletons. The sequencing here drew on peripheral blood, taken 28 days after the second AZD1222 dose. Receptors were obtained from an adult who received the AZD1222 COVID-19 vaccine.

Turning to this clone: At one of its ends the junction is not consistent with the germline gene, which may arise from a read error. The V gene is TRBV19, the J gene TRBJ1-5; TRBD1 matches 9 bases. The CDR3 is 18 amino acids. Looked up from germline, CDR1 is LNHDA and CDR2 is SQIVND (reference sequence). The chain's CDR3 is CASSIALSGTGINQPQHF. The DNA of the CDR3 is TGTGCCAGTAGTATAGCTTTATCGGGGACAGGGATCAATCAACCCCAGCATTTT.

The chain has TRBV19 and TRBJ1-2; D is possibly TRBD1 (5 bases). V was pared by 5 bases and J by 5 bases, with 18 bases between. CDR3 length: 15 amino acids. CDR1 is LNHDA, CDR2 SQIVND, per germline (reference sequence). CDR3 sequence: CASSCGGEDPYGYTF. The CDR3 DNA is TGTGCCAGTAGTTGTGGGGGGGAGGATCCATATGGCTACACCTTC. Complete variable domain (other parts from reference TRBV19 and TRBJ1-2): DGGITQSPKYLFRKEGQNVTLSCEQNLNHDAMYWYRQDPGQGLRLIYYSQIVNDFQKGDIAEGYSVSREKKESFPLTVTSAQKNPTAFYLCASSCGGEDPYGYTFGSGTRLTVV.

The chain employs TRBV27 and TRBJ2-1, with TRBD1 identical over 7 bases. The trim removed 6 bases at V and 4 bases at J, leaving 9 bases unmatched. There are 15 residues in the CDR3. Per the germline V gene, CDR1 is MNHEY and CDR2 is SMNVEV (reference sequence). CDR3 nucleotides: TGTGCCAGCAGGCGTACAGGGGACAGATACAATGAGCAGTTCTTC. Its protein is CASRRTGDRYNEQFF.